Sequencing of this T cell receptor beta chain was carried out in a study of metastatic and nonmetastatic thyroid tumors (TCRdb year 2020). Regarding the research as a whole: Repertoires from peripheral blood and from tumor or nodule tissue samples of malignant and benign thyroid patients were compared. The research as a whole found: In both blood and tumor samples, malignant tumors were reported to have significantly higher TCR beta diversity than benign nodules.

None of the patients had been given any treatment before thyroid surgery. Using T-cell receptor beta sequencing, the researchers looked back retrospectively at clinical samples from patients, gathered between about 2011 and 2019. Library creation used PCR. TCRdb shows the sequencer as Illumina HiSeq 4000. High-throughput sequencing was used to profile the CDR3 region of the TCR beta-chain in every patient. Per the authors' processing: Drawing on CDR3 differences between clinicopathological groups, the researchers built a classifier meant to tell apart patients with distant-metastatic papillary thyroid cancer. Repertoire diversity was assessed with the Shannon index, and tumor-blood repertoire similarity with the Morisita-Horn index. Through fastp at Q25 and MiXCR, TCRdb rebuilt clones from the public reads, retaining in-frame beta chains. These V and J calls rely on TCRdb rather than the paper's analysis. The sample includes about 69,000 clones, with 14% observed a single time. The ten most abundant clones make up about 6.5% of the sample.

A remark on this clone: Its specific antigen is unknown. Per-nucleotide qualities are absent, and no much larger clonotype sits a single base away.

Including the terminal cysteine and phenylalanine, the CDR3 comprises 16 residues. The read is trimmed to its CDR3 DNA, 48 bases read in frame from base 1. V is pared back by 1 base and J by 2 bases, with 11 bases lying between the germline termini. This chain joins TRBV12-3 or TRBV12-4 to TRBJ2-2, and perhaps TRBD1 as D gene, on 5 matching bases. Sample: blood. The TCR was taken from a male donor with papillary thyroid cancer or a benign thyroid nodule (not recorded which). Some clones in this sample may be carry-over from other donors' samples. The bases are TGTGCCAGCAGTTTAGGGGGCCAGACCAACACCGGGGAGCTGTTTTTT. Translated, this is CASSLGGQTNTGELFF.